This TCR beta chain is drawn from a study of CXCR3-negative and CXCR3-positive naive CD8 T cells. Libraries of TRB cDNA were made by 5' RACE and carried UMIs. TCRdb re-analyzed the 5' RACE reads; it lists each CDR3 protein once, without DNA. The sample's table shows 70,000 to 95,000 distinct CDR3 sequences. Study-wide points: Most assays were run on fresh PBMCs (CXCR3 expression partially decreased after cryopreservation).

Germline CDR1 reads DFQATT; CDR2 reads SNEGSKA (reference sequence). The CDR3 spans 13 residues. A CD45RO-CCR7+CD27+CD95- phenotype identified naive CD8+ T cells. Remarks on this clonotype: Its antigen remains unidentified.

This sequence was found in a human donor in good health. Some clones in this sample may be carry-over from other donors' samples. What was sequenced was naive CXCR3- CD8+ T cells from blood. Subset indicated: CD45RO-CCR7+CD27+CD95- naive CD8+ T cells lacking CXCR3 (TNR3-). The gene calls are TRBV20-1 and TRBJ2-3; with no DNA, the TCRdb D assignment of TRBD1 cannot be verified. The CDR3 spells CSARRTGGYTQYF.